This entry features one T cell receptor (beta chain) sequence. The junction does not match germline at one end; this may be a read error. This entry belongs to a study of spatial heterogeneity in lung cancer. Each CDR3 protein is one row after TCRdb ran MiXCR on the 5' RACE reads. The data show about 36,000 distinct CDR3 sequences, with around 5.5% seen just once and under 35% held by the top ten. The time point denotes: sample taken at primary tumor resection. The authors sequenced whole RNA from tumor, nontumor lung or frozen PBMC without sorting. The cohort: 65 to 80 early-stage, untreated non-small cell lung cancer patients. The length of the CDR3 is 14 residues. Germline CDR1 reads SGHTA; CDR2 reads FQGNSA.

The V and J genes are TRBV7-2 and TRBJ2-6, with unresolved D. The sequencing used PBMCs, collected at surgery. The origin of this receptor is a female donor with early-stage non-small cell lung cancer. The CDR3 coding sequence is TGTGCCAGCAGTCAGGATTCTGGGACCAACGTCCTGACTTTC. Translating it yields CASSQDSGTNVLTF.